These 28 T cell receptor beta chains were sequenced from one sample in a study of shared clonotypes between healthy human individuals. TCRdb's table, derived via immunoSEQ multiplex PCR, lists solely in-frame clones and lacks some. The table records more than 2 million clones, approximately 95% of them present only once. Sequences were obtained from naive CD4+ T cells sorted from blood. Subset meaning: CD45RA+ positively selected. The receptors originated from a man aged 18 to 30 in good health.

CDR3 loop: CASSLSGAGLSYEQYF. CDR3 sequence (DNA): TGTGCCAGCAGCTTATCCGGAGCGGGCCTCTCCTACGAGCAGTACTTC. The chain couples TRBV7-9 to TRBJ2-7; D is possibly TRBD2 (6 bases). The CDR3 runs 16 residues. Germline CDR1 and CDR2: SEHNR and FQNEAQ (reference sequence). V was pared by 2 bases and J by 0 bases, with 14 bases between.

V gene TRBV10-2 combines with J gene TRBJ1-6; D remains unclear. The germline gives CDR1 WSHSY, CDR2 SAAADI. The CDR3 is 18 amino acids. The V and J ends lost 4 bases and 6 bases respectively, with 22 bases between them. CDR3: CASSAATTLAESNSPLHF. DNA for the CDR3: TGCGCCAGCAGTGCGGCGACAACTCTCGCAGAATCTAATTCACCCCTCCACTTT.

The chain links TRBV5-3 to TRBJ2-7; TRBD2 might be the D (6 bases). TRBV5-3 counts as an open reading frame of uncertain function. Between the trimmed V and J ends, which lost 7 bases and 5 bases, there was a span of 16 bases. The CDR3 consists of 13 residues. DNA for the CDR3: TGTGCCAGATCCCGGGACTGTGCCGACGAGCAGTACTTC. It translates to CARSRDCADEQYF.

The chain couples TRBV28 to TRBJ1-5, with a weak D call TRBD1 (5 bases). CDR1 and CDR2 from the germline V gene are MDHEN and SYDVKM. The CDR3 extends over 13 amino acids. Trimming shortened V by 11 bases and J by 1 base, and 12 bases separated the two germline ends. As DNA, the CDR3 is TGTGCCGGGGGTGGCGGGAGCAATCAGCCCCAGCATTTT. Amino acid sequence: CAGGGGSNQPQHF. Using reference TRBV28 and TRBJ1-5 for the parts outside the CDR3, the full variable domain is DVKVTQSSRYLVKRTGEKVFLECVQDMDHENMFWYRQDPGLGLRLIYFSYDVKMKEKGDIPEGYSVSREKKERFSLILESASTNQTSMYLCAGGGGSNQPQHFGDGTRLSIL.

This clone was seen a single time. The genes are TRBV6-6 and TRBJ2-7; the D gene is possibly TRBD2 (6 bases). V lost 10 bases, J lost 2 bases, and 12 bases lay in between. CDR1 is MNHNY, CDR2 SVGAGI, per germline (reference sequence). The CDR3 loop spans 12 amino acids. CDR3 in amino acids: CATGTHPYEQYF. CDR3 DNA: TGTGCCACCGGGACTCACCCCTACGAGCAGTACTTC.

CDR3 in DNA: TGTGCCAGCAGTTACTCCAGCGGGGGCCCTGGGGAGACCCAGTACTTC. This encodes CASSYSSGGPGETQYF. This chain connects TRBV6-5 to TRBJ2-5, with 8 bases lining up with TRBD2. With 0 bases clipped from V and 5 bases from J, the junction kept 8 bases outside the gene matches. The length of the CDR3 is 16 residues. Germline V gene sequence: CDR1 MNHEY, CDR2 SVGAGI.

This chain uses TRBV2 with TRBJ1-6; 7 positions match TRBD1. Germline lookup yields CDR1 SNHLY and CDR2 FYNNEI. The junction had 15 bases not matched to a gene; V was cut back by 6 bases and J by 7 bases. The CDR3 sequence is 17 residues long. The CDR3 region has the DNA TGTGCCAGCAGCGTTGGGACAGCTACCCTTCTAAATTCACCCCTCCACTTT. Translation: CASSVGTATLLNSPLHF.

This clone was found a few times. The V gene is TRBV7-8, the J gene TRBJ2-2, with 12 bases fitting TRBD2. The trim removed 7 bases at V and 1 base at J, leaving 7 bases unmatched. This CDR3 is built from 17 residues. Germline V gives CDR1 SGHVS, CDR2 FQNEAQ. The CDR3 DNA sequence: TGTGCCAGCACCCGCTCTAGCGGGAGGGGGAACACCGGGGAGCTGTTTTTT. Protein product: CASTRSSGRGNTGELFF. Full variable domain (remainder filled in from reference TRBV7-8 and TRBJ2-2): GAGVSQSPRYKVAKRGQDVALRCDPISGHVSLFWYQQALGQGPEFLTYFQNEAQLDKSGLPSDRFFAERPEGSVSTLKIQRTQQEDSAVYLCASTRSSGRGNTGELFFGEGSRLTVL.

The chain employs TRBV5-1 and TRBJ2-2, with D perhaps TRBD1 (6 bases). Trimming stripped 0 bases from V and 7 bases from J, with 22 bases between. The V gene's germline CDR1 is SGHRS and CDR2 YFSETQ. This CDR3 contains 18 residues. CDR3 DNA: TGCGCCAGCAGCTTGGTGGCCCAAACAGGGTCTATAATCGGGGAGCTGTTTTTT. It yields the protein CASSLVAQTGSIIGELFF.

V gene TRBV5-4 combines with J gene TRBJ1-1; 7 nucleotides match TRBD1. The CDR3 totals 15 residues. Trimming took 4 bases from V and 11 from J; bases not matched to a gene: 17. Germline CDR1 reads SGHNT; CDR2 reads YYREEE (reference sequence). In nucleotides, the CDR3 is TGTGCCAGCAGCCCAAGACAGGGAGAGTTAGTGTTGGCTTTCTTT. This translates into CASSPRQGELVLAFF.

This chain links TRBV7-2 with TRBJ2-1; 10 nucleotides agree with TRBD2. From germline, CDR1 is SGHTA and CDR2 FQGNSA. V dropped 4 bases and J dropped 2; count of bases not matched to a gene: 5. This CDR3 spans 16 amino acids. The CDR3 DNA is TGTGCCAGCAGCTCGTTAGCGGGAGGTACCTACAATGAGCAGTTCTTC. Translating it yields CASSSLAGGTYNEQFF.

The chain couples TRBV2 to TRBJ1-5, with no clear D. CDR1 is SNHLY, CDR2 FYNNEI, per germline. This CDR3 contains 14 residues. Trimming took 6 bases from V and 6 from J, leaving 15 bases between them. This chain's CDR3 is CASRDGVSGQPQHF. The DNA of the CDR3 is TGTGCCAGCAGGGACGGGGTATCGGGTCAGCCCCAGCATTTT.

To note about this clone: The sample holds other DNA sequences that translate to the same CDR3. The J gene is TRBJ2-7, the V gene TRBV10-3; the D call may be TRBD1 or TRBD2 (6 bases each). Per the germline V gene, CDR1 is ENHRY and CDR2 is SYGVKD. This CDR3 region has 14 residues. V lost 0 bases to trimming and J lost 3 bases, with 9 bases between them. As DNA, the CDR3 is TGTGCCATCAGTGAGTCCGGAGGGGGCTACGAGCAGTACTTC. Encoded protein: CAISESGGGYEQYF.

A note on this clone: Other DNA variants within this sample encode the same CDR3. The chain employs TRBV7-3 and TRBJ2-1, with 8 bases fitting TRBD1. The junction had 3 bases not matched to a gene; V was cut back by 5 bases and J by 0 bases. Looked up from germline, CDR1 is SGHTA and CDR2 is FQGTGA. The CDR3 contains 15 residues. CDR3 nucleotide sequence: TGTGCCAGCAGCCTCACAGGGGGCTCCTACAATGAGCAGTTCTTC. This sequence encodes CASSLTGGSYNEQFF.

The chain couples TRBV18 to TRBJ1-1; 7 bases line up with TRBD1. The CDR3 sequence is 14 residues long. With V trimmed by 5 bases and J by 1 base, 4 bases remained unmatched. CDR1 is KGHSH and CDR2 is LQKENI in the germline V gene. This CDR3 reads CASSDRARNTEAFF. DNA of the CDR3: TGTGCCAGCTCAGACAGGGCAAGGAACACTGAAGCTTTCTTT.

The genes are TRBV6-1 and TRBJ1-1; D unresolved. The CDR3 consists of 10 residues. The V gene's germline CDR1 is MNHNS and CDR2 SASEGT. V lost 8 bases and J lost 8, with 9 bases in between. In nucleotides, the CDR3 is TGTGCCAGCGGGCAGATAGAAGCTTTCTTT. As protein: CASGQIEAFF.

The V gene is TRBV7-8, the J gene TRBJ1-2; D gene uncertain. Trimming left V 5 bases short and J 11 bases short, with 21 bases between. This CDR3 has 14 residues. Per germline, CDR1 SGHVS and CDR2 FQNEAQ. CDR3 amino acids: CASSRNVAGSAYTF. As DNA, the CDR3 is TGTGCCAGCAGCAGAAACGTTGCGGGCAGCGCTTACACCTTC.

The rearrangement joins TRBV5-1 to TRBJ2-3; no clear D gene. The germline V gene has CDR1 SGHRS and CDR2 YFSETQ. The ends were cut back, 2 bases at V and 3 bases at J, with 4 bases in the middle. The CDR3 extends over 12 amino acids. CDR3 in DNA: TGCGCCAGCAGCTTACAAACAGATACGCAGTATTTT. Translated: CASSLQTDTQYF. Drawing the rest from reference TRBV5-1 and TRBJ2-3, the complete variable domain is KAGVTQTPRYLIKTRGQQVTLSCSPISGHRSVSWYQQTPGQGLQFLFEYFSETQRNKGNFPGRFSGRQFSNSRSEMNVSTLELGDSALYLCASSLQTDTQYFGPGTRLTVL.

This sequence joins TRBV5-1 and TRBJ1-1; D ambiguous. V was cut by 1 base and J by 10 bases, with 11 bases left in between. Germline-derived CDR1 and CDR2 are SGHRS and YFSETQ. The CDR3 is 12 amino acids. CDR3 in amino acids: CASSLSGEGAFF. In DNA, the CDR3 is TGCGCCAGCAGCTTGTCCGGGGAGGGAGCTTTCTTT.

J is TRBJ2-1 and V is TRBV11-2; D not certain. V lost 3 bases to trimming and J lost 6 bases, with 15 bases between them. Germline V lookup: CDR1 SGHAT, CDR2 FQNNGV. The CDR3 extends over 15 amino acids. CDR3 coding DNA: TGTGCCAGCAGCTTTGAAGGTGGGCGAATCAATGAGCAGTTCTTC. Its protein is CASSFEGGRINEQFF.

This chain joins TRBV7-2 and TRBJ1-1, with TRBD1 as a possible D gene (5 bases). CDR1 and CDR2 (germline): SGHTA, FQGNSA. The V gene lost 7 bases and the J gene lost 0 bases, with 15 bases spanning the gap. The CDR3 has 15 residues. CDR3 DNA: TGTGCCAGCACACGAGAGGGGCTAATGAACACTGAAGCTTTCTTT. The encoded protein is CASTREGLMNTEAFF.

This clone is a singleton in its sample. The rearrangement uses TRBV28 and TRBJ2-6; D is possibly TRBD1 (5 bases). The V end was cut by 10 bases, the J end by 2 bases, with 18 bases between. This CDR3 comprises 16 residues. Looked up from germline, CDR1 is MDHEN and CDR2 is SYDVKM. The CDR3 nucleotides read TGTGCCACCAGCCCCCCGACAGCCACTGGGGCCAACGTCCTGACTTTC. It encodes CATSPPTATGANVLTF. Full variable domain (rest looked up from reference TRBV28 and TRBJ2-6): DVKVTQSSRYLVKRTGEKVFLECVQDMDHENMFWYRQDPGLGLRLIYFSYDVKMKEKGDIPEGYSVSREKKERFSLILESASTNQTSMYLCATSPPTATGANVLTFGAGSRLTVL.

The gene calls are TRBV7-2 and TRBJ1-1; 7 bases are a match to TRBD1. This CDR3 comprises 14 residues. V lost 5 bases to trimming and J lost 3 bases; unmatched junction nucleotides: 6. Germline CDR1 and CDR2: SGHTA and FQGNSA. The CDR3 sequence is CASSGRTGDTEAFF. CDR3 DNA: TGTGCCAGCAGCGGGCGGACAGGAGACACTGAAGCTTTCTTT.

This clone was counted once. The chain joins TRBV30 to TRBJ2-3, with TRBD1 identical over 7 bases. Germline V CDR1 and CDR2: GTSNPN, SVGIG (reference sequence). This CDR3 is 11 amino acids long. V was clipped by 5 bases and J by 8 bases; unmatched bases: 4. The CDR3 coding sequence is TGTGCCTGGGACAGGGTGGGTACGCAGTATTTT. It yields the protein CAWDRVGTQYF. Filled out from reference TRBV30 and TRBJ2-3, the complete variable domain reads SQTIHQWPATLVQPVGSPLSLECTVEGTSNPNLYWYRQAAGRGLQLLFYSVGIGQISSEVPQNLSASRPQDRQFILSSKKLLLSDSGFYLCAWDRVGTQYFGPGTRLTVL.

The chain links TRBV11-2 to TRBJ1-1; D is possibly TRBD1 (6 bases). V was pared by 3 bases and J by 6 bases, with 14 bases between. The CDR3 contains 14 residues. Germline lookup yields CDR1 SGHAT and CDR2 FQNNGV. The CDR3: CASSFERGRAEAFF. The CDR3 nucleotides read TGTGCCAGCAGCTTTGAGAGGGGGAGGGCTGAAGCTTTCTTT.

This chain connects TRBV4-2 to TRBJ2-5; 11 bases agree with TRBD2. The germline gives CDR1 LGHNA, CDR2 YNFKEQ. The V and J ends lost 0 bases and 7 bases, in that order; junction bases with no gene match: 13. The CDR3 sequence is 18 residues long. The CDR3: CASSQDSLLAGGPTTQYF. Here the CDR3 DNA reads TGTGCCAGCAGCCAAGATTCCCTCTTAGCGGGGGGGCCTACGACCCAGTACTTC.

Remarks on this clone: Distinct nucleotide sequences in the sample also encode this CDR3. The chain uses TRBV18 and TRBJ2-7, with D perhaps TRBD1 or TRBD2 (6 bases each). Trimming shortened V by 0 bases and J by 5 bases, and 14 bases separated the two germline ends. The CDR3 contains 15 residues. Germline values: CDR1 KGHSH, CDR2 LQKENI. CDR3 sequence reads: CASSPPGRQGNEQYF. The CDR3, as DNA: TGTGCCAGCTCACCACCTGGGAGGCAGGGGAACGAGCAGTACTTC. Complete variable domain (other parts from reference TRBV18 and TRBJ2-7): NAGVMQNPRHLVRRRGQEARLRCSPMKGHSHVYWYRQLPEEGLKFMVYLQKENIIDESGMPKERFSAEFPKEGPSILRIQQVVRGDSAAYFCASSPPGRQGNEQYFGPGTRLTVT.

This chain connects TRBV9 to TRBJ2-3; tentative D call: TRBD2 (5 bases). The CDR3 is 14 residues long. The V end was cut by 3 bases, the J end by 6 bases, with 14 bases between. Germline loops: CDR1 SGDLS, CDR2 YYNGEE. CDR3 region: CASSARSSYDTQYF. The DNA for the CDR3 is TGTGCCAGCAGCGCCCGTTCTAGCTACGATACGCAGTATTTT.